Sequencing of this TCR beta chain was carried out in a study of Graves' ophthalmopathy and Graves' hyperthyroidism. Germline assignment: CDR1 LNHNV and CDR2 YYDKDF (reference sequence). CDR3 length: 15 residues. The TCR beta CDR3 regions underwent amplification from RNA transcripts. After a first-round RT-PCR with HTBI primers, a second-round multiplex PCR was run. TCRdb used MiXCR to reprocess the multiplex PCR reads, holding one entry per CDR3 protein. In the table there are over a million distinct CDR3 sequences, about 38% of which are singletons. Aged 18 to 65, the patients with hyperthyroidism had under 2 months' duration and were newly diagnosed. With respect to this clonotype: One junction end disagrees with the germline gene, perhaps due to a read error.

The clonotype was recovered from an adult man with Graves' hyperthyroidism. The V call is TRBV15, the J call TRBJ2-7; 7 nucleotides match TRBD2. Sequencing was done on a sample of peripheral blood or thyroid tissue (not recorded which). In DNA, the CDR3 is TGTGCCACCAGCCGGGCACTAGCGCAACTCTACGAGCAATACTTC. This codes for CATSRALAQLYEQYF.